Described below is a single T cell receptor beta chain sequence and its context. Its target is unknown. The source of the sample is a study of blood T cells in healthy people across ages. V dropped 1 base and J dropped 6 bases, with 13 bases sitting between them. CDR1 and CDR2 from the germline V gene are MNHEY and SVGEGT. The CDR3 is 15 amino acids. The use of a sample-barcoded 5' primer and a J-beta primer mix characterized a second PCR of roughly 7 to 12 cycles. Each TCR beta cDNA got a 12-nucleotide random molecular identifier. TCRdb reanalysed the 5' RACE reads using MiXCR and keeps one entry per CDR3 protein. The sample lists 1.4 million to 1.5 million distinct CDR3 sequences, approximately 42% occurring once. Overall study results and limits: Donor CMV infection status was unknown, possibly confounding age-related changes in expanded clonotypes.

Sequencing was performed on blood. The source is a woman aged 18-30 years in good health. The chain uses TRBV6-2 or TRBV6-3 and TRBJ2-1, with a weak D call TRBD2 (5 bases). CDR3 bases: TGTGCCAGCAGTTACTGGTCCGGGGAAAGCAATGAGCAGTTCTTC. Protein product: CASSYWSGESNEQFF.